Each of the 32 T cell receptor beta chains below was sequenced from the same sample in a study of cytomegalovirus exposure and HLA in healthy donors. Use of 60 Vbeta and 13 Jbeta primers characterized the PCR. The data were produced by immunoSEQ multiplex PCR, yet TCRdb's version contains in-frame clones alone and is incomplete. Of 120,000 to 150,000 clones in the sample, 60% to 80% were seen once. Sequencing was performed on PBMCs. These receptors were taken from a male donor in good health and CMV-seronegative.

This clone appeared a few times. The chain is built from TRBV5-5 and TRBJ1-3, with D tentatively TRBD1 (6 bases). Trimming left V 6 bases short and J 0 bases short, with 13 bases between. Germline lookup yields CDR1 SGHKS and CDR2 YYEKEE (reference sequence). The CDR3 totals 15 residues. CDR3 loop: CASTQAGVSGNTIYF. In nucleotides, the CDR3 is TGTGCCAGCACTCAAGCAGGGGTCTCTGGAAACACCATATATTTT.

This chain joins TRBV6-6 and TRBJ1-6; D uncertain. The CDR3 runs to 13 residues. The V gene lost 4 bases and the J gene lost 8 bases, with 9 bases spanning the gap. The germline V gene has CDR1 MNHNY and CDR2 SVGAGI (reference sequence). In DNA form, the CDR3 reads TGTGCCAGCAGTTCTTCCCCGGATTCACCCCTCCACTTT. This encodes CASSSSPDSPLHF.

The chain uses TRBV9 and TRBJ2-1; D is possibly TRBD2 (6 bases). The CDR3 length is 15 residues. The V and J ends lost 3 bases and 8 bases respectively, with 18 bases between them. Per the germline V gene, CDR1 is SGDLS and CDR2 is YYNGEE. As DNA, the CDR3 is TGTGCCAGCAGCGAAACGGGAGCGACCGTCCATGAGCAGTTCTTC. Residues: CASSETGATVHEQFF.

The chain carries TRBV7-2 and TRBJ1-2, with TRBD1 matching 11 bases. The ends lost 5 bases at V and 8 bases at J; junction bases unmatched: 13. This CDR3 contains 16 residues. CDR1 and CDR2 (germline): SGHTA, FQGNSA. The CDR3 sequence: CASSPDGTGGHWGYTF. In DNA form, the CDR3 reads TGTGCCAGCAGCCCCGATGGGACAGGGGGACACTGGGGCTACACCTTC.

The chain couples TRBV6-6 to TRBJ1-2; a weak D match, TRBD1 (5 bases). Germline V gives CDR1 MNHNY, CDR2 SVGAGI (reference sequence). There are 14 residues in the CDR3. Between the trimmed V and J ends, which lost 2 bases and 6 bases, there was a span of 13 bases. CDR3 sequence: CASSYVGGTDGYTF. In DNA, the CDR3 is TGTGCCAGCAGTTACGTTGGGGGGACCGATGGCTACACCTTC.

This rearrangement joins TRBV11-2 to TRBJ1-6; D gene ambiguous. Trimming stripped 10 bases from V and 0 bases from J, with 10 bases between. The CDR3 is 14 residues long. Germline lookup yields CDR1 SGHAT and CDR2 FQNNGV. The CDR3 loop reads CATCPSSYNSPLHF. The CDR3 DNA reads TGTGCCACCTGCCCCAGCTCCTATAATTCACCCCTCCACTTT.

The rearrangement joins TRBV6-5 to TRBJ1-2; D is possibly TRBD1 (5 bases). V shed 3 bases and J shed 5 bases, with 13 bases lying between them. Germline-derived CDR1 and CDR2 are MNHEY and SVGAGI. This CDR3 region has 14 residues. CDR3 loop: CASSYQGMGYGYTF. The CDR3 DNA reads TGTGCCAGCAGTTATCAGGGTATGGGTTATGGCTACACCTTC.

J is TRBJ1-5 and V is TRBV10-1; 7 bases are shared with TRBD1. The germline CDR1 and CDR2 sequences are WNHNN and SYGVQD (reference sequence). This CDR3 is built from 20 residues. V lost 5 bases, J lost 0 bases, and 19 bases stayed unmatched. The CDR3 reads CASSSGYRQGRSHSNQPQHF. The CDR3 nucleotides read TGCGCCAGCAGTTCAGGTTATAGACAGGGAAGGTCACATAGCAATCAGCCCCAGCATTTT.

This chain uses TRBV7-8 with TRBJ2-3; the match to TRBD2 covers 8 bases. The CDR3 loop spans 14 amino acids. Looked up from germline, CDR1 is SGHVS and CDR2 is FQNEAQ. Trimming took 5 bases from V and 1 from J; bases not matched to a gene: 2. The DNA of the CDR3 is TGTGCCAGCAGCCGGGGGGGTGGCACAGATACGCAGTATTTT. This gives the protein CASSRGGGTDTQYF. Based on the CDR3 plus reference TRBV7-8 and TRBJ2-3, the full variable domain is GAGVSQSPRYKVAKRGQDVALRCDPISGHVSLFWYQQALGQGPEFLTYFQNEAQLDKSGLPSDRFFAERPEGSVSTLKIQRTQQEDSAVYLCASSRGGGTDTQYFGPGTRLTVL.

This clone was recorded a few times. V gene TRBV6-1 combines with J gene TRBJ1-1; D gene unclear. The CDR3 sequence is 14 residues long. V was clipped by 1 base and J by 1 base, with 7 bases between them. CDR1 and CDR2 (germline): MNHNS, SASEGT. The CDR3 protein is CASSEDSENTEAFF. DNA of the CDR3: TGTGCCAGCAGTGAAGACAGTGAGAACACTGAAGCTTTCTTT.

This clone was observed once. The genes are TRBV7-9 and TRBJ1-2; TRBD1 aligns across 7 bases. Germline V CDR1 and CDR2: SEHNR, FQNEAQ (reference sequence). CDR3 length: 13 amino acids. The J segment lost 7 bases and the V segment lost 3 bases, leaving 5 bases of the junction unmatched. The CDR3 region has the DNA TGTGCCAGCAGCTTCGAGGGGGCTCGTGGCTACACCTTC. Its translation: CASSFEGARGYTF.

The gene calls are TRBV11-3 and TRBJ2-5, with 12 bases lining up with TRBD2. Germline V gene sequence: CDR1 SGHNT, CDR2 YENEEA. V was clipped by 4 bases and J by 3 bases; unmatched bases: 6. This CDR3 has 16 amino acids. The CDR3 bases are TGTGCCAGCAGCTCCTGGACTAGCGGGGATGAAGAGACCCAGTACTTC. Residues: CASSSWTSGDEETQYF.

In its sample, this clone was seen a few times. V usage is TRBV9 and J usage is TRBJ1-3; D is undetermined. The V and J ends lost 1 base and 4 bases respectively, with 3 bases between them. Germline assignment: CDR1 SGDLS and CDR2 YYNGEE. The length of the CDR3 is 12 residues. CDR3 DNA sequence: TGTGCCAGCAGCGTACCGGGAAACACCATATATTTT. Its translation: CASSVPGNTIYF.

The CDR3 spells CASSEHGRGEQFF. The CDR3 DNA is TGTGCCAGCAGTGAACATGGCAGGGGTGAGCAGTTCTTC. V and J are TRBV2 and TRBJ2-1, with TRBD1 as a possible D gene (6 bases). The germline gives CDR1 SNHLY, CDR2 FYNNEI. The germline V and J ends were trimmed by 2 bases and 9 bases, with 11 bases remaining between them. The CDR3 has 13 amino acids.

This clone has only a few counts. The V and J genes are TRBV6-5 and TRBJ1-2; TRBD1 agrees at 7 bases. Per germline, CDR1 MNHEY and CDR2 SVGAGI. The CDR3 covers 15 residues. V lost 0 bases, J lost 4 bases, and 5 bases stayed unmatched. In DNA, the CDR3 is TGTGCCAGCAGTTACTCCCCAGGGGGGATCTATGGCTACACCTTC. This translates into CASSYSPGGIYGYTF.

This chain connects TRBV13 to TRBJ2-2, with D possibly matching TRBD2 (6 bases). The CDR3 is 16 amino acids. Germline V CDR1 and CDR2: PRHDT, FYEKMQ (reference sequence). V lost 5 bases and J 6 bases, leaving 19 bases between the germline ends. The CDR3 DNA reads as TGTGCCAGCAGCCCACCTAGCGTTCCCCCGTCCGGGGAGCTGTTTTTT. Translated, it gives CASSPPSVPPSGELFF.

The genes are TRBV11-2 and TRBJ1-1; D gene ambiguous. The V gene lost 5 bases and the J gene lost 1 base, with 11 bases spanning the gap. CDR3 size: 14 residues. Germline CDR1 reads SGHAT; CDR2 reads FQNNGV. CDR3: CASSPFTGNTEAFF. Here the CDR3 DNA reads TGTGCCAGCAGCCCCTTCACGGGGAACACTGAAGCTTTCTTT.

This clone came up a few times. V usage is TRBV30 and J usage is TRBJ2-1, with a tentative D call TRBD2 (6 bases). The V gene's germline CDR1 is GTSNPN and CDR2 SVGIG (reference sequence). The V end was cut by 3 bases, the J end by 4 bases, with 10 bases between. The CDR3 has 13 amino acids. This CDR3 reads CAWSRGVYNEQFF. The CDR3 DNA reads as TGTGCCTGGAGCCGCGGGGTTTACAATGAGCAGTTCTTC.

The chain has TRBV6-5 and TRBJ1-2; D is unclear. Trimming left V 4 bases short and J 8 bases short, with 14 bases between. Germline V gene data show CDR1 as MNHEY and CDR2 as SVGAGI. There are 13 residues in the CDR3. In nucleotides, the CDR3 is TGTGCCAGCAGTTCCGTGGGAGTTTTGGGCTACACCTTC. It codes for CASSSVGVLGYTF.

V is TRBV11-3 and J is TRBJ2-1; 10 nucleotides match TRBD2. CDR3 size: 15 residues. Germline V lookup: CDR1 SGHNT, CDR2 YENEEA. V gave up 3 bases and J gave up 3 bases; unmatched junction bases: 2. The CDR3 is CASSLGLAIYNEQFF. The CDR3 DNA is TGTGCCAGCAGCTTGGGACTAGCGATCTACAATGAGCAGTTCTTC.

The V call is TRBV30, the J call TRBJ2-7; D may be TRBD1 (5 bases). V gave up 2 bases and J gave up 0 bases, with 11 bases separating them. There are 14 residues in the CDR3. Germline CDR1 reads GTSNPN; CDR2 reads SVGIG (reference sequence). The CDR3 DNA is TGTGCCTGGAGTCGGACAACGAGCTCCTACGAGCAGTACTTC. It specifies CAWSRTTSSYEQYF.

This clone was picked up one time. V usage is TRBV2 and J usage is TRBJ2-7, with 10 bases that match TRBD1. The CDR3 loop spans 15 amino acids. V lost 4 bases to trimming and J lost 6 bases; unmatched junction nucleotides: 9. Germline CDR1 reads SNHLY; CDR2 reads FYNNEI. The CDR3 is CASSGLGTGEFEQYF. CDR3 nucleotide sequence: TGTGCCAGCAGTGGGTTAGGGACAGGGGAGTTCGAGCAGTACTTC.

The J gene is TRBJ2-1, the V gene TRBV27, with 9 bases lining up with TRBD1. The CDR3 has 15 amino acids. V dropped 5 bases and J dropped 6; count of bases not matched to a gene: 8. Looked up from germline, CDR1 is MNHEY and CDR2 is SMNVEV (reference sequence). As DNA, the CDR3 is TGTGCCAGCAGTCTCTTGGGACAGGGATCCAATGAGCAGTTCTTC. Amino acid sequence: CASSLLGQGSNEQFF.

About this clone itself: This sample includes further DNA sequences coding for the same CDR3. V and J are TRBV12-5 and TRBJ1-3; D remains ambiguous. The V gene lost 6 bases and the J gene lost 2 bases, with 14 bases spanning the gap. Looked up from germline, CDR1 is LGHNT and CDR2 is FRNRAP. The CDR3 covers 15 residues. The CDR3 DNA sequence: TGTGCTAGTGGCTCTTCAGGAGGGACTGGAAACACCATATATTTT. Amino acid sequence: CASGSSGGTGNTIYF.

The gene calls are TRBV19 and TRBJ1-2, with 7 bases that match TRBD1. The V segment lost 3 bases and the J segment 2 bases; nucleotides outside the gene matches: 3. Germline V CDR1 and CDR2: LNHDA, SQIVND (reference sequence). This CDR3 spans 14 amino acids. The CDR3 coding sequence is TGTGCCAGTAGTATCGCAGGGGGAAACTATGGCTACACCTTC. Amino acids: CASSIAGGNYGYTF. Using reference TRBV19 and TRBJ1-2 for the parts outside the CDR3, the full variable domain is DGGITQSPKYLFRKEGQNVTLSCEQNLNHDAMYWYRQDPGQGLRLIYYSQIVNDFQKGDIAEGYSVSREKKESFPLTVTSAQKNPTAFYLCASSIAGGNYGYTFGSGTRLTVV.

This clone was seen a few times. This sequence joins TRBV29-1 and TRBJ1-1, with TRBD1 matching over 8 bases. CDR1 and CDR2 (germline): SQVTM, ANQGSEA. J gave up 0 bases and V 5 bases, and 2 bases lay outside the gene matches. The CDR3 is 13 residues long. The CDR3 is CSVNRGMNTEAFF. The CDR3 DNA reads TGCAGCGTTAACAGGGGGATGAACACTGAAGCTTTCTTT.

CDR3 amino acids: CASSGAYPQETQYF. In DNA, the CDR3 is TGTGCCAGCAGTGGTGCCTACCCCCAAGAGACCCAGTACTTC. The chain has TRBV25-1 and TRBJ2-5, with no clear D. With 4 bases removed from V and 1 base from J, the gap between germline ends came to 10 bases. From germline, CDR1 is MGHDK and CDR2 SYGVNS. This CDR3 contains 14 residues.

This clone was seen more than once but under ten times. CDR3 nucleotides: TGTGCCAGCAGTTTATATGGGACAGGGCTATTAACTAATGAAAAACTGTTTTTT. Translating gives CASSLYGTGLLTNEKLFF. The chain has TRBV27 and TRBJ1-4, with 9 bases aligning to TRBD1. Unmatched junction bases numbered 7, after V lost 1 base and J lost 1 base. The CDR3 is 18 amino acids. Germline CDR1 and CDR2: MNHEY and SMNVEV (reference sequence).

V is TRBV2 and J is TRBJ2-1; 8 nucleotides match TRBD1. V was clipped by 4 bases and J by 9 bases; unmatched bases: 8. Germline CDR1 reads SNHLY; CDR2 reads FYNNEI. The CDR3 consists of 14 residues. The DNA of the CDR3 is TGTGCCAGCAGTGCCCGGGACAGGCATAGTGAGCAGTTCTTC. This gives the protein CASSARDRHSEQFF. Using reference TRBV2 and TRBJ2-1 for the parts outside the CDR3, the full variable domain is EPEVTQTPSHQVTQMGQEVILRCVPISNHLYFYWYRQILGQKVEFLVSFYNNEISEKSEIFDDQFSVERPDGSNFTLKIRSTKLEDSAMYFCASSARDRHSEQFFGPGTRLTVL.

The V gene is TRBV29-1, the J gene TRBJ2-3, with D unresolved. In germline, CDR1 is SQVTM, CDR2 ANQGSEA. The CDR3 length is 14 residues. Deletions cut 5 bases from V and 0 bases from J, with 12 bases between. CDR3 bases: TGCAGCGTTCGTCTAGGTTTAAGCACAGATACGCAGTATTTT. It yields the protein CSVRLGLSTDTQYF.

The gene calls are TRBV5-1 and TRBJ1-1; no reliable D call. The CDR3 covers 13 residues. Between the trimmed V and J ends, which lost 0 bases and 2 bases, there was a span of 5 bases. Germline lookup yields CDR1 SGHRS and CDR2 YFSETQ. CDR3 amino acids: CASSLVINTEAFF. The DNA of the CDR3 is TGCGCCAGCAGCTTGGTTATAAACACTGAAGCTTTCTTT.

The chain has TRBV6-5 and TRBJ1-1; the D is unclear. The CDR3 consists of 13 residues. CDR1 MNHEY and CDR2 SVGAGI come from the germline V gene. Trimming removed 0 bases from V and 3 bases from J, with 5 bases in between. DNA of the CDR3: TGTGCCAGCAGTTACTCGAGCGACACTGAAGCTTTCTTT. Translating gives CASSYSSDTEAFF.